This T cell receptor beta chain comes out of a study of cytomegalovirus exposure and HLA in healthy donors. The PCR had 60 Vbeta and 13 Jbeta primers. TCRdb's copy holds only in-frame clones and misses some; the assay was immunoSEQ multiplex PCR. The profile shows some 120,000 clones, less than 85% of them singletons. V shed 0 bases, J shed 11 bases, and the junction held 5 bases outside the gene matches. This CDR3 contains 13 residues. Germline loops: CDR1 SGHDN, CDR2 FVKESK. The sequencing sample was made of PBMCs. This TCR was sampled from a man aged 40-55 years in good health and CMV-seronegative. The chain has TRBV14 and TRBJ1-1, with 8 bases that match TRBD1. This CDR3 is CASSQDRRDRAFF. As DNA, the CDR3 is TGTGCCAGCAGCCAAGATAGGAGGGACAGGGCTTTCTTT.